Listed below are T cell receptor beta chains from one sample, sequenced in a study of regulatory T cells in long-lasting Graves disease. TCRdb analysed the multiplex PCR reads with MiXCR anew, one entry per CDR3 protein. In the table there are approximately 470,000 distinct CDR3 sequences, 15% to 20% of which are singletons. The same data also contributed to another study, on T cells in Graves' hyperthyroidism and ophthalmopathy.

The sample here was peripheral blood mononuclear cells (PBMCs), taken at new diagnosis, from a patient treated with antithyroid drugs. These receptors originate from a man aged 35 to 55 with Graves disease. CDR3s include the opening cysteine and the closing phenylalanine or tryptophan. Each record gives: V gene, J gene, D gene, clone size, CDR3 DNA, CDR3 protein. The D gene is left open where the match is weak. Size is stated for part of the rows, as once, few or many counts, or as a class when the clone is expanded.

v_gene: TRBV11-2
j_gene: TRBJ2-7
d_gene: TRBD1
abundance: many
CDR3nt: TGTGCCAGCAGCCTGGGGACAGCGCTTTTCTACGAGCAGTACTTC
CDR3aa: CASSLGTALFYEQYF

v_gene: TRBV18
j_gene: TRBJ2-1
d_gene: TRBD1
abundance: many
CDR3nt: TGTGCCAGCTCCCTACATTACAGGGGCGATGAGCAGTTCTTC
CDR3aa: CASSLHYRGDEQFF

v_gene: TRBV11-2
j_gene: TRBJ2-5
d_gene: NA
abundance: many
CDR3nt: TGTGCCAGCAGCCCCCTAAGGGGGAGGGAGACCCAGTACTTC
CDR3aa: CASSPLRGRETQYF

v_gene: TRBV20-1
j_gene: TRBJ2-7
d_gene: TRBD2
abundance: many
CDR3nt: TGCAGTGCTAGAGACGCCGGGACTACCTCCTACGAGCAGTACTTC
CDR3aa: CSARDAGTTSYEQYF

v_gene: TRBV25-1
j_gene: TRBJ2-7
d_gene: TRBD1
abundance: NA
CDR3nt: TGTGCCAGCAGTGAAAGGGACAGGGTGTCAGCGGGCGCCTCCTACGAGCAGTACTTC
CDR3aa: CASSERDRVSAGASYEQYF

v_gene: TRBV20-1
j_gene: TRBJ2-1
d_gene: TRBD2
abundance: NA
CDR3nt: TGCAGTGCTAGAGTCCGGCGGGAGAGTTACAATGAGCAGTTCTTC
CDR3aa: CSARVRRESYNEQFF

v_gene: TRBV20-1
j_gene: TRBJ2-1
d_gene: NA
abundance: many
CDR3nt: TGCAGTGCCCCCGCCCAGCAGGCCTACAATGAGCAGTTCTTC
CDR3aa: CSAPAQQAYNEQFF

v_gene: TRBV11-3
j_gene: TRBJ2-7
d_gene: NA
abundance: many
CDR3nt: TGTGCCAGCAGCAGGACTGGAACATCGTTTCCCTCCTACGAGCAGTACTTC
CDR3aa: CASSRTGTSFPSYEQYF

v_gene: TRBV19
j_gene: TRBJ2-7
d_gene: NA
abundance: few
CDR3nt: TGTGCCAGTAGTAGAGTAACCGTCGGCAGCTCCTACGAGCAGTACTTC
CDR3aa: CASSRVTVGSSYEQYF

v_gene: TRBV7-9
j_gene: TRBJ2-2
d_gene: NA
abundance: few
CDR3nt: TGTGCCAGCAGCTTAGAGGTCACGGGGAGCACCGGGGAGCTGTTTTTT
CDR3aa: CASSLEVTGSTGELFF

v_gene: TRBV20-1
j_gene: TRBJ2-7
d_gene: TRBD1
abundance: many
CDR3nt: TGCAGTGCACCCGGGACAGGCCGAGCCGGTGACAACGAGCAGTACTTC
CDR3aa: CSAPGTGRAGDNEQYF

v_gene: TRBV27
j_gene: TRBJ1-2
d_gene: NA
abundance: few
CDR3nt: TGTGCCAGCAGTTTCAGAGGATCGTGGTATGGCTACACCTTC
CDR3aa: CASSFRGSWYGYTF

v_gene: TRBV20-1
j_gene: TRBJ1-5
d_gene: NA
abundance: many
CDR3nt: TGCAGTGCTCCGACAGTGAGAGGGCATCAGCCCCAGCATTTT
CDR3aa: CSAPTVRGHQPQHF

v_gene: TRBV20-1
j_gene: TRBJ2-3
d_gene: NA
abundance: few
CDR3nt: TGCAGTGCTGGGGTTGGCACAGATACGCAGTATTTT
CDR3aa: CSAGVGTDTQYF

v_gene: TRBV27
j_gene: TRBJ1-1
d_gene: TRBD1
abundance: many
CDR3nt: TGTGCCAGCAGATCCGGGACAGAGAGAAACACTGAAGCTTTCTTT
CDR3aa: CASRSGTERNTEAFF

v_gene: TRBV20-1
j_gene: TRBJ2-1
d_gene: NA
abundance: few
CDR3nt: TGCAGTGCTGGAGGGGGCACCTACAATGAGCAGTTCTTC
CDR3aa: CSAGGGTYNEQFF

v_gene: TRBV28
j_gene: TRBJ2-7
d_gene: NA
abundance: many
CDR3nt: TGTGCCAGCACTCCGAACACCGTTTTGTCCTACGAGCAGTACTTC
CDR3aa: CASTPNTVLSYEQYF

v_gene: TRBV6-5
j_gene: TRBJ1-1
d_gene: NA
abundance: many
CDR3nt: TGTGCCAGCAGTTACGGGGGGAGAAACACTGAAGCTTTCTTT
CDR3aa: CASSYGGRNTEAFF

v_gene: TRBV2
j_gene: TRBJ2-1
d_gene: TRBD2
abundance: NA
CDR3nt: TGTGCCACCGGACTAGTACCCTACAATGAGCAGTTCTTC
CDR3aa: CATGLVPYNEQFF

v_gene: TRBV4-1
j_gene: TRBJ2-7
d_gene: NA
abundance: NA
CDR3nt: TGCGCCAGCAGCCAAGCACAGGGTGGTCCCAACGAGCAGTACTTC
CDR3aa: CASSQAQGGPNEQYF

v_gene: TRBV7-9
j_gene: TRBJ2-1
d_gene: NA
abundance: many
CDR3nt: TGTGCCAGCAGCCCCCGAACCGGGACGGCCTACAATGAGCAGTTCTTC
CDR3aa: CASSPRTGTAYNEQFF

v_gene: TRBV5-1
j_gene: TRBJ2-3
d_gene: TRBD1
abundance: many
CDR3nt: TGTGCCAGCAGCCTAAGGACAGGGCAAGGCGATACGCAGTATTTT
CDR3aa: CASSLRTGQGDTQYF

v_gene: TRBV24-1
j_gene: TRBJ1-1
d_gene: NA
abundance: many
CDR3nt: TGTGCCACCAGTGATCGGGACTGGTCTCAAGCTTTCTTT
CDR3aa: CATSDRDWSQAFF

v_gene: TRBV20-1
j_gene: TRBJ2-5
d_gene: NA
abundance: many
CDR3nt: TGCAGTGCTAGCCGACTGGGACACCGCCAAGAGACCCAGTACTTC
CDR3aa: CSASRLGHRQETQYF

v_gene: TRBV24-1
j_gene: TRBJ2-7
d_gene: TRBD2
abundance: many
CDR3nt: TGTGCCGTGGGACTAGCGGGTCCTACCTACGAGCAGTACTTC
CDR3aa: CAVGLAGPTYEQYF

v_gene: TRBV19
j_gene: TRBJ2-7
d_gene: NA
abundance: NA
CDR3nt: TGTGCCAGTAGTATAGGGGGCGTCGGGACTCCTCGGGGCGAGCAGTACTTC
CDR3aa: CASSIGGVGTPRGEQYF

v_gene: TRBV20-1
j_gene: TRBJ2-2
d_gene: TRBD2
abundance: NA
CDR3nt: TGCAGTGCTAGAAATAGCGGGAGAGGGACCGGGGAGCTGTTTTTT
CDR3aa: CSARNSGRGTGELFF

v_gene: TRBV10-3
j_gene: TRBJ1-5
d_gene: NA
abundance: NA
CDR3nt: TGTGCCATCAGTTCGGGAGACAATCAGCCCCAGCATTTT
CDR3aa: CAISSGDNQPQHF

v_gene: TRBV27
j_gene: TRBJ2-7
d_gene: TRBD1
abundance: many
CDR3nt: TGTGCCAGCAGCCCACTGGCGGACAGGGCCTACGAGCAGTACTTC
CDR3aa: CASSPLADRAYEQYF

v_gene: TRBV7-2
j_gene: TRBJ2-1
d_gene: NA
abundance: many
CDR3nt: TGTGCCAGCAGCTTAGACCGGGGGGCTTACAATGAGCAGTTCTTC
CDR3aa: CASSLDRGAYNEQFF

v_gene: TRBV20-1
j_gene: TRBJ1-3
d_gene: NA
abundance: many
CDR3nt: TGCAGTGCTAGAGATCGGCTTCCACACTCTGGAAACACCATATATTTT
CDR3aa: CSARDRLPHSGNTIYF

v_gene: TRBV29-1
j_gene: TRBJ2-5
d_gene: TRBD2
abundance: NA
CDR3nt: TGCAGCGCCCCTGCGGGACTAGCGGGAGTTGGGGAGACCCAGTACTTC
CDR3aa: CSAPAGLAGVGETQYF

v_gene: TRBV14
j_gene: TRBJ2-2
d_gene: NA
abundance: NA
CDR3nt: TGTGCCAGCAGCCAAGATATATTTGCCGGGGAGCTGTTTTTT
CDR3aa: CASSQDIFAGELFF

v_gene: TRBV12-3/TRBV12-4
j_gene: TRBJ2-3
d_gene: TRBD1
abundance: many
CDR3nt: TGTGCCAGCAGCTCCAGGGGGCGGGATATGGTGGCTACGCAGTATTTT
CDR3aa: CASSSRGRDMVATQYF

v_gene: TRBV27
j_gene: TRBJ2-7
d_gene: TRBD2
abundance: NA
CDR3nt: TGTGCCAGCTCGGGGAGCGGGAGGGCCTACGAGCAGTACTTC
CDR3aa: CASSGSGRAYEQYF

v_gene: TRBV20-1
j_gene: TRBJ2-3
d_gene: NA
abundance: few
CDR3nt: TGCAGTGCTCTTTGGACCGAAGATACGCAGTATTTT
CDR3aa: CSALWTEDTQYF

v_gene: TRBV5-1
j_gene: TRBJ2-1
d_gene: NA
abundance: NA
CDR3nt: TGCGCCAGCAGCTTGGAGGTTGGTAGCGGCCGCAATGAGCAGTTCTTC
CDR3aa: CASSLEVGSGRNEQFF

v_gene: TRBV7-3
j_gene: TRBJ2-2
d_gene: NA
abundance: NA
CDR3nt: NA
CDR3aa: CASSLPVGPGSCFF

v_gene: TRBV11-2
j_gene: TRBJ2-5
d_gene: NA
abundance: NA
CDR3nt: TGTGCCAGCAGCTTGGGACGGGTACAAGAGACCCAGTACTTC
CDR3aa: CASSLGRVQETQYF

v_gene: TRBV28
j_gene: TRBJ2-1
d_gene: TRBD2
abundance: few
CDR3nt: TGTGCCAGCAGGATCCCGGGACTAGTCAAGAGTAACAATGAGCAGTTCTTC
CDR3aa: CASRIPGLVKSNNEQFF

v_gene: TRBV11-2
j_gene: TRBJ2-7
d_gene: TRBD2
abundance: NA
CDR3nt: TGTGCCAGCAGCTTCCGTAGCGGGAGCGACGAGCAGTACTTC
CDR3aa: CASSFRSGSDEQYF

v_gene: TRBV12-3/TRBV12-4
j_gene: TRBJ1-5
d_gene: NA
abundance: many
CDR3nt: TGTGCCAGCACTCCCAAATTAGGAAGCAATCAGCCCCAGCATTTT
CDR3aa: CASTPKLGSNQPQHF

v_gene: TRBV2
j_gene: TRBJ2-3
d_gene: NA
abundance: NA
CDR3nt: TGTGCCAGCAGCCCCCAGGGAGGAGAAACAGATACGCAGTATTTT
CDR3aa: CASSPQGGETDTQYF

v_gene: TRBV20-1
j_gene: TRBJ2-7
d_gene: TRBD1
abundance: many
CDR3nt: TGCAGTGCCCCACCGGGACAGGGGAACGAGCAGTACTTC
CDR3aa: CSAPPGQGNEQYF

v_gene: TRBV5-1
j_gene: TRBJ1-5
d_gene: NA
abundance: many
CDR3nt: TGTGCCAGCAGTCTACAGGGCGGCAATCAGCCCCAGCATTTT
CDR3aa: CASSLQGGNQPQHF

v_gene: TRBV5-1
j_gene: TRBJ2-1
d_gene: NA
abundance: NA
CDR3nt: TGCGCCAGCAGCGGGTCCGCAGGGAAGAAAACCTACAATGAGCAGTTCTTC
CDR3aa: CASSGSAGKKTYNEQFF

v_gene: TRBV2
j_gene: TRBJ2-2
d_gene: TRBD1
abundance: many
CDR3nt: TGTGCCAGCAGGAGACAGGGAAACACCGGGGAGCTGTTTTTT
CDR3aa: CASRRQGNTGELFF

v_gene: TRBV5-1
j_gene: TRBJ2-5
d_gene: NA
abundance: many
CDR3nt: TGCGCCAGCAGCTTGAACAGGGTGATAGAGACCCAGTACTTC
CDR3aa: CASSLNRVIETQYF